These 21 T cell receptor beta chains originate from one sample sequenced in a study of blood T cell repertoires in COVID-19. Some clones are missing from TCRdb's copy, which holds only in-frame ones; the method was immunoSEQ multiplex PCR. Of 300,000 or so clones listed, roughly 90% are singletons. The sequenced sample was PBMCs or T cells enriched from blood (not recorded which). These receptors were collected from a woman aged 30 to 39 who had recovered from COVID-19.

The rearrangement uses TRBV6-1 and TRBJ2-1; D is ambiguous. V was trimmed by 0 bases and J by 8 bases, leaving 8 bases between them. This CDR3 has 13 residues. CDR1 is MNHNS, CDR2 SASEGT, per germline. The CDR3 region has the DNA TGTGCCAGCAGTGAAGCCACAATGGATGAGCAGTTCTTC. Its protein product is CASSEATMDEQFF.

The chain carries TRBV28 and TRBJ2-7, with TRBD1 as a possible D gene (7 bases). Germline V gene sequence: CDR1 MDHEN, CDR2 SYDVKM. The CDR3 has 15 residues. Trimming cost V 2 bases and J 2 bases, with 13 bases left between them. CDR3 bases: TGTGCCAGCAGTTTACCACAGGGGAGGACCTACGAGCAGTACTTC. It encodes CASSLPQGRTYEQYF. The full variable domain, in which reference TRBV28 and TRBJ2-7 provide the parts outside the CDR3, is DVKVTQSSRYLVKRTGEKVFLECVQDMDHENMFWYRQDPGLGLRLIYFSYDVKMKEKGDIPEGYSVSREKKERFSLILESASTNQTSMYLCASSLPQGRTYEQYFGPGTRLTVT.

This clone was observed once. The CDR3: CASSSTDGQGINTEAFF. In DNA form, the CDR3 reads TGTGCCAGCAGCTCGACAGACGGACAGGGGATAAACACTGAAGCTTTCTTT. The chain combines TRBV13 with TRBJ1-1; 9 nucleotides match TRBD1. Germline assignment: CDR1 PRHDT and CDR2 FYEKMQ (reference sequence). With 4 bases clipped from V and 2 bases from J, the junction kept 11 bases outside the gene matches. This CDR3 region has 17 residues. The full variable domain, rest sourced from reference TRBV13 and TRBJ1-1, is AAGVIQSPRHLIKEKRETATLKCYPIPRHDTVYWYQQGPGQDPQFLISFYEKMQSDKGSIPDRFSAQQFSDYHSELNMSSLELGDSALYFCASSSTDGQGINTEAFFGQGTRLTVV.

This chain links TRBV13 with TRBJ1-6, with a tentative D call TRBD1 (6 bases). The ends were cut back, 6 bases at V and 10 bases at J, with 13 bases in the middle. The germline gives CDR1 PRHDT, CDR2 FYEKMQ (reference sequence). This CDR3 comprises 13 residues. For the CDR3, the DNA is TGTGCCAGCAGTTACGACAGGTGGTCACCCCTCCACTTT. The encoded protein is CASSYDRWSPLHF.

V gene TRBV6-1 combines with J gene TRBJ2-1; weak D call: TRBD2 (5 bases). The germline V and J ends were trimmed by 1 base and 0 bases, with 16 bases remaining between them. The CDR3 runs to 18 residues. The germline CDR1 and CDR2 sequences are MNHNS and SASEGT. The CDR3 region has the DNA TGTGCCAGCAGTGAAGTAACGGTAGAGGGTGGCTCCTACAATGAGCAGTTCTTC. It yields the protein CASSEVTVEGGSYNEQFF.

V and J are TRBV4-1 and TRBJ1-6, with TRBD1 as a possible D gene (5 bases). CDR1 MGHRA and CDR2 YSYEKL come from the germline V gene. Trimming left V 1 base short and J 7 bases short, with 17 bases between. CDR3 size: 17 residues. In DNA, the CDR3 is TGCGCCAGCAGCCAAGTTCTTTGGTCCAAGGGGAATTCACCCCTCCACTTT. As protein: CASSQVLWSKGNSPLHF.

The chain is built from TRBV9 and TRBJ2-1; D gene ambiguous. The CDR3 runs 15 residues. From germline, CDR1 is SGDLS and CDR2 YYNGEE. Between the trimmed V and J ends, which lost 4 bases and 0 bases, there was a span of 11 bases. The CDR3 sequence: CASSPSGASYNEQFF. The CDR3 nucleotides are TGTGCCAGCAGCCCATCGGGTGCCTCCTACAATGAGCAGTTCTTC.

This clone was seen more than once but under ten times. As DNA, the CDR3 is TGCGCCAGCAGTGATAGCAGGAGGAACGAGCAGTACTTC. Its protein is CASSDSRRNEQYF. The gene calls are TRBV10-1 and TRBJ2-7, with a possible D match to TRBD2 (5 bases). Trimming took off 3 bases at V and 5 bases at J, with 11 bases between the two ends. The germline V gene has CDR1 WNHNN and CDR2 SYGVQD (reference sequence). This CDR3 has 13 amino acids.

The V call is TRBV3-1 (or the pseudogene TRBV3-2), the J call TRBJ2-3; D might be TRBD1 (7 bases). Per germline, CDR1 LGHDT and CDR2 YNNKEL (reference sequence). CDR3 length: 17 amino acids. V was shortened by 5 bases and J by 1 base, with 19 bases between the two germline ends. In DNA form, the CDR3 reads TGTGCCAGCAGCATCAGCCCAGGGGGGTTACGCACAGATACGCAGTATTTT. Protein product: CASSISPGGLRTDTQYF.

The chain employs TRBV7-6 and TRBJ2-7; TRBD1 agrees at 8 bases. Germline lookup yields CDR1 SGHVS and CDR2 FNYEAQ. V lost 4 bases to trimming and J lost 0 bases; unmatched junction nucleotides: 8. This CDR3 is 16 amino acids long. The CDR3 nucleotides are TGTGCCAGCAGCTCGACAGGGGCGAACTACTCCTACGAGCAGTACTTC. It yields the protein CASSSTGANYSYEQYF.

Here the CDR3 DNA reads TGTGCCAGCAGCGCGGGACTAGCCCACTACAATGAGCAGTTCTTC. This sequence encodes CASSAGLAHYNEQFF. This rearrangement joins TRBV7-3 to TRBJ2-1; 9 nucleotides match TRBD2. Germline assignment: CDR1 SGHTA and CDR2 FQGTGA. CDR3 size: 15 residues. V was pared by 5 bases and J by 3 bases, with 5 bases of the junction left unmatched.

The chain couples TRBV24-1 to TRBJ2-2; TRBD2 matches 7 bases. Trimming cost V 0 bases and J 4 bases; bases outside gene matches: 4. Germline loops: CDR1 KGHDR, CDR2 SFDVKD. CDR3 length equals 16 residues. The CDR3 region has the DNA TGTGCCACCAGTGATTTGGTGGGAGGGATCACCGGGGAGCTGTTTTTT. Translation gives CATSDLVGGITGELFF.

The CDR3 here is CASSVSTGTNNSPLHF. The CDR3 DNA reads as TGTGCCAGTAGCGTCTCAACAGGGACCAATAATTCACCCCTCCACTTT. The chain carries TRBV19 and TRBJ1-6, with TRBD1 as a possible D gene (6 bases). Per the germline V gene, CDR1 is LNHDA and CDR2 is SQIVND (reference sequence). V shed 6 bases and J shed 5 bases, with 17 bases lying between them. This CDR3 is built from 16 residues.

CDR3 in amino acids: CASSEDRTYEQYF. The CDR3 DNA sequence: TGCGCCAGCAGTGAGGATAGAACCTACGAGCAGTACTTC. The chain joins TRBV10-2 to TRBJ2-7; D unresolved. Germline V gene sequence: CDR1 WSHSY, CDR2 SAAADI. The V end lost 2 bases, the J end lost 2 bases, and 7 bases lay between the germline ends. CDR3 length equals 13 residues.

V and J are TRBV11-2 and TRBJ1-1; 12 bases line up with TRBD1. Germline-derived CDR1 and CDR2 are SGHAT and FQNNGV. The trim removed 2 bases at V and 1 base at J, leaving 5 bases unmatched. CDR3 size: 17 residues. CDR3 sequence reads: CASSLLPGQGANTEAFF. The CDR3 region has the DNA TGTGCCAGCAGCTTACTCCCGGGACAGGGGGCGAACACTGAAGCTTTCTTT.

V is TRBV30 and J is TRBJ1-1; possibly TRBD1 for D (5 bases). The ends were cut back, 0 bases at V and 2 bases at J, with 10 bases in the middle. In germline, CDR1 is GTSNPN, CDR2 SVGIG (reference sequence). The CDR3 is made up of 14 amino acids. In DNA, the CDR3 is TGTGCCTGGAGTGTAACAGGAGCCAACACTGAAGCTTTCTTT. As protein: CAWSVTGANTEAFF.

V gene TRBV19 combines with J gene TRBJ1-2, with 9 bases fitting TRBD1. V gave up 4 bases and J gave up 3 bases; unmatched junction bases: 6. Germline loops: CDR1 LNHDA, CDR2 SQIVND (reference sequence). This CDR3 has 15 amino acids. Here the CDR3 reads CASSTQTGGYYGYTF. DNA of the CDR3: TGTGCCAGTAGTACGCAGACAGGGGGTTACTATGGCTACACCTTC. Full variable domain (missing parts from reference TRBV19 and TRBJ1-2): DGGITQSPKYLFRKEGQNVTLSCEQNLNHDAMYWYRQDPGQGLRLIYYSQIVNDFQKGDIAEGYSVSREKKESFPLTVTSAQKNPTAFYLCASSTQTGGYYGYTFGSGTRLTVV.

The chain employs TRBV19 and TRBJ2-1, with 14 bases identical to TRBD2. Germline assignment: CDR1 LNHDA and CDR2 SQIVND (reference sequence). This CDR3 spans 18 amino acids. V was clipped by 7 bases and J by 0 bases; unmatched bases: 8. The CDR3 here is CASTPRGLAGGSYNEQFF. In nucleotides, the CDR3 is TGTGCCAGTACCCCTAGAGGACTAGCGGGAGGCTCCTACAATGAGCAGTTCTTC.

V is TRBV3-1 (or the pseudogene TRBV3-2) and J is TRBJ1-2, with 8 bases identical to TRBD1. The germline V gene encodes CDR1 LGHDT and CDR2 YNNKEL (reference sequence). Trimming at V came to 1 base and at J to 1 base, leaving 2 bases not matched to a gene. The CDR3 has 15 residues. In DNA form, the CDR3 reads TGTGCCAGCAGCCAAGGTACAGGGGGTAACTATGGCTACACCTTC. Translated: CASSQGTGGNYGYTF.

This chain connects TRBV6-5 to TRBJ2-1, with TRBD2 matching over 10 bases. The length of the CDR3 is 15 residues. The germline CDR1 and CDR2 sequences are MNHEY and SVGAGI. V was pared by 6 bases and J by 6 bases, with 8 bases of the junction left unmatched. CDR3 DNA sequence: TGTGCCAGCAGCCTTCTAGCGGGAGATGTCAATGAGCAGTTCTTC. As protein: CASSLLAGDVNEQFF.

This chain joins TRBV6-1 and TRBJ2-7; tentative D call: TRBD1 (6 bases). The CDR3 covers 15 residues. In germline, CDR1 is MNHNS, CDR2 SASEGT. Trimming took 2 bases from V and 2 from J, leaving 13 bases between them. CDR3 amino acids: CASSEYRVTTYEQYF. As DNA, the CDR3 is TGTGCCAGCAGTGAATACAGGGTTACGACCTACGAGCAGTACTTC.